This T cell receptor beta chain was captured in a study of CD8+CD57+ T cells in acquired aplastic anemia. The ends were cut back, 3 bases at V and 5 bases at J, with 16 bases in the middle. Germline values: CDR1 GTSNPN, CDR2 SVGIG (reference sequence). This CDR3 contains 14 residues. Note on this clonotype: The antigen remains undetermined.

Study conclusions and caveats: It was found that more than 25 CD8+ CDR3 sequences were shared between patients and controls.

Profiles of TCR beta VDJ and CDR3 were generated from a genomic DNA template. MiXCR, run by TCRdb on the reads, gives a single entry per CDR3 protein. This table holds about 160,000 distinct CDR3 sequences, less than 50% found once. Sequencing was done on patients that had shown CD8+CD57+ cell expansion by flow cytometry. Therapy had not been given to patients before blood sampling. This TCR was sampled from a human donor with aplastic anemia. The rearrangement joins TRBV30 to TRBJ2-5; weak D call: TRBD2 (5 bases). Material for sequencing was sorted CD4+, CD8+, or CD8+CD57+ T cells (not recorded which) from PBMCs. The CDR3: CAWRGSVSRETQYF. The DNA of the CDR3 is TGTGCCTGGAGAGGTAGCGTTAGCAGGGAGACCCAGTACTTC.